This T cell receptor (beta chain) was profiled in a study of yellow fever vaccine responses in identical twins (dated by TCRdb to about 2018). Turning to the overall study: Focusing on identical twins, the study followed the T cell clones that responded to the vaccine, and did so with precision. The paper as a whole reports these results and caveats: The T cell response to vaccination in identical twins was reported by the authors to appear partly convergent and partly personalized.

The library was prepared using RT-PCR. For sequencing, an Illumina HiSeq 2500 was employed. The public reads were quality trimmed at Q25 with fastp and then assembled into clones with MiXCR by TCRdb, keeping productive beta chains. Entries that share a CDR3 protein sequence are merged under the most common genes and DNA. The sample table records about 2,200 distinct CDR3 sequences; roughly 80% of these occur just once. The ten top clones hold under 4.5% of the sample. Concerning this clonotype itself: Its antigen remains unidentified. Within one base of it there is no much larger clone, and no base qualities were kept.

Trimming accounts for 5 bases at V and 7 bases at J, while the number of junction bases matched to no gene is 8. According to the germline V gene (reference sequence), CDR1 reads LGHDT and CDR2 reads YNNKEL. Counted from cysteine to phenylalanine, this CDR3 has 14 amino acids. Of all the DNA, just the CDR3 is kept, 42 bases in frame from base 1. This TCR was sampled from a woman aged 18 to 35 who received the yellow fever vaccine. Donor details come from another sample of the same person, matched by shared clones. The chain employs TRBV3-1 and TRBJ1-5; 7 middle bases align to TRBD1. Sequencing used T cells from blood (PBMCs), unsorted or a sorted subset (not recorded which), obtained before or after yellow fever vaccination (not recorded which). The CDR3 amino acid sequence is: CASSTDRERQPQHF. At the DNA level, the sequence is TGTGCCAGCAGCACTGACAGGGAGAGGCAGCCCCAGCATTTT. The full variable domain, with segments outside the CDR3 supplied by the reference TRBV3-1 and TRBJ1-5 proteins, appears as DTAVSQTPKYLVTQMGNDKSIKCEQNLGHDTMYWYKQDSKKFLKIMFSYNNKELIINETVPNRFSPKSPDKAHLNLHINSLELGDSAVYFCASSTDRERQPQHFGDGTRLSIL.